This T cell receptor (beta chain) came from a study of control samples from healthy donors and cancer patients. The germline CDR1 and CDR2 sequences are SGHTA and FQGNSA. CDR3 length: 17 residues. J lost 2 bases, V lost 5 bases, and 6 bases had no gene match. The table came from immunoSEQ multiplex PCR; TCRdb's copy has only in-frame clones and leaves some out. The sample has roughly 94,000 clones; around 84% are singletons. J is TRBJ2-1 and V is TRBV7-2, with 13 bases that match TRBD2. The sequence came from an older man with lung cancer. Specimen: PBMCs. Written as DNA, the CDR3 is TGTGCCAGCAGCCTCCGACTAGCGGGGGGACCCTACAATGAGCAGTTCTTC. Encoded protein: CASSLRLAGGPYNEQFF.